This TCR beta chain was observed in a study of beta chain features in type 1 diabetes. Overall study: In all, around 99 million sorted cells from all samples were analyzed. Study results and caveats: TCRB CDR3s were moderately but significantly shorter in Type 1 diabetes patients in all four CD4+ subsets.

CDR1 and CDR2 (germline): SGHDT, YYEEEE. The CDR3 runs to 14 residues. V trimming: 4 bases; J trimming: 2 bases; junction bases outside the gene matches: 6. As for this clone: The antigen is undetermined.

Reverse transcription of all isolated RNA meant that expressed TCRB transcripts were sequenced. Repertoires were generated with immunoSEQ multiplex PCR, while TCRdb's copy carries only in-frame clones and drops some. The data show roughly 260,000 clones, roughly 11% seen once. The rearrangement links TRBV5-6 to TRBJ2-7; 7 nucleotides agree with TRBD1. The sequenced sample consisted of naive CD4+ T cells from blood. The sequence came from a man aged 30-40 years with type 1 diabetes. The CDR3 nucleotides read TGTGCCAGCAGCCGGGACAGAACGACCTACGAGCAGTACTTC. It specifies CASSRDRTTYEQYF.